Presented here are 13 T cell receptor beta chains from one specimen sequenced in a study of cytomegalovirus exposure and HLA in healthy donors. Data came from immunoSEQ multiplex PCR; TCRdb stores just in-frame clones and leaves some out. The sample records over 250,000 clones, approximately 83% being singletons. The specimen sequenced was PBMCs. These receptors were obtained from a woman under 30 in good health and CMV-seronegative.

V gene TRBV6-5 combines with J gene TRBJ2-5; D remains unclear. V was clipped by 0 bases and J by 1 base, with 9 bases between them. In germline, CDR1 is MNHEY, CDR2 SVGAGI. The CDR3 sequence is 15 residues long. This CDR3 reads CASSYSRATQETQYF. CDR3 nucleotides: TGTGCCAGCAGTTACTCGAGAGCGACCCAAGAGACCCAGTACTTC.

The rearrangement joins TRBV7-9 to TRBJ2-3; D call uncertain. This CDR3 spans 13 amino acids. Trimming stripped 1 base from V and 3 bases from J, with 5 bases between. The germline gives CDR1 SEHNR, CDR2 FQNEAQ (reference sequence). The CDR3: CASSLVITDTQYF. The CDR3, as DNA: TGTGCCAGCAGCTTAGTTATAACAGATACGCAGTATTTT.

This clone was detected only once. The rearrangement links TRBV10-2 to TRBJ2-2; the match to TRBD2 covers 11 bases. Germline CDR1 is WSHSY and CDR2 is SAAADI. The junction had 1 base not matched to a gene; V was cut back by 2 bases and J by 5 bases. This CDR3 spans 15 amino acids. The CDR3 sequence is CASSETSGSTGELFF. The CDR3 nucleotides are TGCGCCAGCAGTGAGACTAGCGGGAGTACCGGGGAGCTGTTTTTT.

In this sample, this clone turned up once. This chain links TRBV5-1 with TRBJ1-4; the D gene is possibly TRBD1 (6 bases). The CDR3 consists of 16 residues. V dropped 1 base and J dropped 4 bases, with 14 bases sitting between them. CDR1 is SGHRS and CDR2 is YFSETQ in the germline V gene. The CDR3 DNA follows: TGCGCCAGCAGCTTGCTAGGGGGTTGGGGTAATGAAAAACTGTTTTTT. As protein: CASSLLGGWGNEKLFF.

The chain employs TRBV7-2 and TRBJ1-1; D is unresolved. Germline lookup yields CDR1 SGHTA and CDR2 FQGNSA. V was clipped by 4 bases and J by 3 bases, with 12 bases between them. CDR3 length: 14 amino acids. The CDR3 reads CASSYDPRDTEAFF. CDR3 DNA: TGTGCCAGCAGCTACGATCCTAGAGACACTGAAGCTTTCTTT.

This chain connects TRBV29-1 to TRBJ2-7; 10 bases agree with TRBD2. Trimming at V came to 5 bases and at J to 3 bases, leaving 13 bases not matched to a gene. Germline V lookup: CDR1 SQVTM, CDR2 ANQGSEA. The CDR3 has 16 residues. CDR3 nucleotides: TGCAGCGTTCAGACCGGGACTAGCGTCGGACGCTACGAGCAGTACTTC. The encoded protein is CSVQTGTSVGRYEQYF.

A single count supports this clone. The chain couples TRBV4-1 to TRBJ2-5; 13 bases fit TRBD2. This CDR3 region has 17 residues. Germline lookup yields CDR1 MGHRA and CDR2 YSYEKL. V lost 2 bases and J lost 1; bases outside the gene matches: 4. DNA for the CDR3: TGCGCCAGCAGCCAACCGGGACTAGCGGGGTTCCAAGAGACCCAGTACTTC. It is translated as CASSQPGLAGFQETQYF.

This chain joins TRBV12-5 and TRBJ2-3; D is undetermined. CDR1 and CDR2 from the germline V gene are LGHNT and FRNRAP. CDR3 size: 17 residues. Trimming shortened V by 3 bases and J by 2 bases, and 18 bases separated the two germline ends. The CDR3 sequence: CASGFELTQSHTDTQYF. CDR3 DNA: TGTGCTAGTGGTTTCGAACTTACCCAATCCCACACAGATACGCAGTATTTT.

The chain carries TRBV30 and TRBJ2-1; TRBD2 agrees at 8 bases. Germline-derived CDR1 and CDR2 are GTSNPN and SVGIG (reference sequence). The ends lost 4 bases at V and 8 bases at J; junction bases unmatched: 7. This CDR3 has 13 amino acids. The CDR3: CAWTVGRGDEQFF. The CDR3, as DNA: TGTGCCTGGACCGTCGGGCGGGGGGATGAGCAGTTCTTC.

The chain couples TRBV29-1 to TRBJ1-2, with 7 bases aligning to TRBD1. This CDR3 is 11 amino acids long. CDR1 and CDR2 (germline): SQVTM, ANQGSEA. The junction had 4 bases not matched to a gene; V was cut back by 7 bases and J by 5 bases. The CDR3 spells CSDNRGYGYTF. CDR3 DNA: TGCAGCGATAACAGGGGATATGGCTACACCTTC.

The table lists this clone with a few counts. The V gene is TRBV7-9, the J gene TRBJ1-2, with 7 nucleotides matching TRBD1. Germline V gene data show CDR1 as SEHNR and CDR2 as FQNEAQ (reference sequence). This CDR3 contains 15 residues. Trimming at V came to 5 bases and at J to 5 bases, leaving 11 bases not matched to a gene. The CDR3 DNA follows: TGTGCCAGCAGCCACTTCGACAGGGTAAAATATGGCTACACCTTC. Amino acid sequence: CASSHFDRVKYGYTF. Complete variable domain (other parts from reference TRBV7-9 and TRBJ1-2): DTGVSQNPRHKITKRGQNVTFRCDPISEHNRLYWYRQTLGQGPEFLTYFQNEAQLEKSRLLSDRFSAERPKGSFSTLEIQRTEQGDSAMYLCASSHFDRVKYGYTFGSGTRLTVV.

This clone was seen once. The J gene is TRBJ2-7, the V gene TRBV19, with TRBD1 matching 9 bases. Germline trimming cut 4 bases from V and 4 bases from J; bases unmatched to any gene: 8. The germline gives CDR1 LNHDA, CDR2 SQIVND (reference sequence). This CDR3 spans 15 amino acids. CDR3 loop: CASSTRDRALYEQYF. The CDR3 nucleotides read TGTGCCAGTAGTACCCGGGACAGGGCTTTGTACGAGCAGTACTTC.

The chain employs TRBV5-1 and TRBJ2-7; D gene unclear. Germline lookup yields CDR1 SGHRS and CDR2 YFSETQ. V lost 0 bases and J 4 bases, leaving 8 bases between the germline ends. CDR3 length equals 13 residues. In nucleotides, the CDR3 is TGCGCCAGCAGCTTGGCCCTCTTGTACGAGCAGTACTTC. Its protein is CASSLALLYEQYF.